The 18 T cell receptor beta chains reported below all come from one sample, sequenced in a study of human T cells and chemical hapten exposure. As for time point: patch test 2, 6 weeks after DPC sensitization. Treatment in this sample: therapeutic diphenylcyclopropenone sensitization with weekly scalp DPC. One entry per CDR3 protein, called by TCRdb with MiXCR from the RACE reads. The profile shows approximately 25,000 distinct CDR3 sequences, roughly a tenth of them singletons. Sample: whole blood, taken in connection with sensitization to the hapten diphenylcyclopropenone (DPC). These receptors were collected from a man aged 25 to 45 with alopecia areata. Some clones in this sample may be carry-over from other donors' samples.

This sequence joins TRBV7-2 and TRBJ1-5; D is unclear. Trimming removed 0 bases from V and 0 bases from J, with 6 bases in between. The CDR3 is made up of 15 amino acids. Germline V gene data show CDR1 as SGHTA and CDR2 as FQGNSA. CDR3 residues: CASSLAGASNQPQHF. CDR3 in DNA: TGTGCCAGCAGCTTAGCAGGCGCTAGCAATCAGCCCCAGCATTTT.

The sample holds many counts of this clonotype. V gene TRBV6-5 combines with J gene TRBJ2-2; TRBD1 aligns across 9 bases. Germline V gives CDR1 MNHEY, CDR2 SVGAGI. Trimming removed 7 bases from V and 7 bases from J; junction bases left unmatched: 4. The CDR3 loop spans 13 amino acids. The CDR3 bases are TGTGCCAGCAACGACAGGGGGGTCGGGGAGCTGTTTTTT. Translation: CASNDRGVGELFF.

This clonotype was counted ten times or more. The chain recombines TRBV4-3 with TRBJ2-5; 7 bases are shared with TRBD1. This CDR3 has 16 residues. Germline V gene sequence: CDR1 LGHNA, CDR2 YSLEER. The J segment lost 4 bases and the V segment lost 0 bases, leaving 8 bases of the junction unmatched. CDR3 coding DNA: TGCGCCAGCAGCCAAGAAGGCCGGACAGGCGGAGAGACCCAGTACTTC. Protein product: CASSQEGRTGGETQYF.

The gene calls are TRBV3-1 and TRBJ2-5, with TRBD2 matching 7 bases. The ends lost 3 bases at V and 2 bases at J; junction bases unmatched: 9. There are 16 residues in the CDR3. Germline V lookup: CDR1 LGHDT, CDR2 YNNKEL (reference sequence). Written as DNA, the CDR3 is TGTGCCAGCAGCCAGTCCCCCTCTAGCGGACAAGAGACCCAGTACTTC. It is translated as CASSQSPSSGQETQYF.

The CDR3 region has the DNA TGTGCCAGCGGACAGGGTAGAGGAGAGACCCAGTACTTC. Its translation: CASGQGRGETQYF. The chain has TRBV11-3 and TRBJ2-5; 8 positions agree with TRBD1. The CDR3 has 13 residues. The J segment lost 4 bases and the V segment lost 8 bases, leaving 6 bases of the junction unmatched. The germline V gene has CDR1 SGHNT and CDR2 YENEEA.

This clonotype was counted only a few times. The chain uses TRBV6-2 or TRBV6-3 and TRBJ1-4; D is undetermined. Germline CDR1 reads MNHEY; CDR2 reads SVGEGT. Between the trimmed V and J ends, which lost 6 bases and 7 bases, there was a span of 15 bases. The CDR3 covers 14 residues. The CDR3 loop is CASRQPGLSEKLFF. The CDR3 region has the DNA TGTGCCAGCAGGCAGCCAGGACTGAGTGAAAAACTGTTTTTT.

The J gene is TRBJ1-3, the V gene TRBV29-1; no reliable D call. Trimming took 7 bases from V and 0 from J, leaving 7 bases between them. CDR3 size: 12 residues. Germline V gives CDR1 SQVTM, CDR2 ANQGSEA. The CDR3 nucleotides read TGCAGCGCTCGGGACTCTGGAAACACCATATATTTT. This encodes CSARDSGNTIYF. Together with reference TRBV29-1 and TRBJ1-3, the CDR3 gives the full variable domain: SAVISQKPSRDICQRGTSLTIQCQVDSQVTMMFWYRQQPGQSLTLIATANQGSEATYESGFVIDKFPISRPNLTFSTLTVSNMSPEDSSIYLCSARDSGNTIYFGEGSWLTVV.

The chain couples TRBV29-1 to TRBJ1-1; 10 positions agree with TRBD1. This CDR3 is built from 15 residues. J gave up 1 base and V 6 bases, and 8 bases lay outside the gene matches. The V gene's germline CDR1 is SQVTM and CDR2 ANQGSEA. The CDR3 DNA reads TGCAGCGTGCCACAGGGACAGGGGCCGAACACTGAAGCTTTCTTT. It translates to CSVPQGQGPNTEAFF. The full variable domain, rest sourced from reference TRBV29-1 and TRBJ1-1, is SAVISQKPSRDICQRGTSLTIQCQVDSQVTMMFWYRQQPGQSLTLIATANQGSEATYESGFVIDKFPISRPNLTFSTLTVSNMSPEDSSIYLCSVPQGQGPNTEAFFGQGTRLTVV.

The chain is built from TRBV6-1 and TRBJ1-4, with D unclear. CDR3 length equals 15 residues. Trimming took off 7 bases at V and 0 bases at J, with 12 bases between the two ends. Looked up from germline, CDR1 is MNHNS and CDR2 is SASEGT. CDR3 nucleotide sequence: TGTGCCAGCACCCTCAGAGGAGCAACTAATGAAAAACTGTTTTTT. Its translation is CASTLRGATNEKLFF.

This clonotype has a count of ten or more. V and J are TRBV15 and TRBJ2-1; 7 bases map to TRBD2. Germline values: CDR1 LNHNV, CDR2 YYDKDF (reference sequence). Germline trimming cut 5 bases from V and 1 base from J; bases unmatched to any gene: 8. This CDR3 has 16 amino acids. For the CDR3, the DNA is TGTGCCACCAGCCCACGGACTAGGGTATCCTACAATGAGCAGTTCTTC. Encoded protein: CATSPRTRVSYNEQFF.

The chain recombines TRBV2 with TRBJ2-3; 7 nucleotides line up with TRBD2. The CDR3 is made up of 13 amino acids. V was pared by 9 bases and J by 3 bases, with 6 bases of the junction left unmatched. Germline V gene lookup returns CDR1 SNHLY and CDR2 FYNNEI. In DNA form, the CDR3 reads TGTGCCAGTAGCGGGTTACGGACAGATACGCAGTATTTT. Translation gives CASSGLRTDTQYF. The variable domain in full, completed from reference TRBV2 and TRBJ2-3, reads EPEVTQTPSHQVTQMGQEVILRCVPISNHLYFYWYRQILGQKVEFLVSFYNNEISEKSEIFDDQFSVERPDGSNFTLKIRSTKLEDSAMYFCASSGLRTDTQYFGPGTRLTVL.

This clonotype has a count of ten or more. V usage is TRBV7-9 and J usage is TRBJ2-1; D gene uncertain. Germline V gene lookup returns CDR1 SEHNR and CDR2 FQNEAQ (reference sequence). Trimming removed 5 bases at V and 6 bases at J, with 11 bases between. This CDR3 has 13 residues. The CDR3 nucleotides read TGTGCCAGCAGCCTCGAAGGCCTCAATGAGCAGTTCTTC. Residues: CASSLEGLNEQFF.

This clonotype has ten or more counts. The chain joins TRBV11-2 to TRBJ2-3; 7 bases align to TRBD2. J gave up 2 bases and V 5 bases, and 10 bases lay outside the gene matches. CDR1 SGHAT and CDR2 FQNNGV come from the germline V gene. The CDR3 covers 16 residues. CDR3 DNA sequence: TGTGCCAGCAGCGCGGGGGACGTAAGCCACACAGATACGCAGTATTTT. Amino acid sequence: CASSAGDVSHTDTQYF.

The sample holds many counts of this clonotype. The CDR3 DNA sequence: TGTGCCAGCAGCACAGGGAGCACAGATACGCAGTATTTT. Amino acids: CASSTGSTDTQYF. The V call is TRBV7-6, the J call TRBJ2-3; tentatively, D is TRBD1 (6 bases). In germline, CDR1 is SGHVS, CDR2 FNYEAQ. The CDR3 covers 13 residues. Deletions cut 5 bases from V and 0 bases from J, with 6 bases between.

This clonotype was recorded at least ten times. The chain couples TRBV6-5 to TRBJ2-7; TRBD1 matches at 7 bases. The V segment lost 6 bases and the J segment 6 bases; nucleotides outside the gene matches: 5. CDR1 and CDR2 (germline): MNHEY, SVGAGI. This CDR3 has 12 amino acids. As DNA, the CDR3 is TGTGCCAGCAGCTTAAACAGGGGCGAGCAGTACTTC. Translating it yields CASSLNRGEQYF.

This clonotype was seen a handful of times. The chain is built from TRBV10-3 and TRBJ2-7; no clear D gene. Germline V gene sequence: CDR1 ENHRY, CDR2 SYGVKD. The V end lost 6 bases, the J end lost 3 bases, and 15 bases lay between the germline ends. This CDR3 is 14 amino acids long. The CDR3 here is CAIRAEVGIYEQYF. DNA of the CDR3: TGTGCCATCAGGGCCGAAGTGGGGATCTACGAGCAGTACTTC.

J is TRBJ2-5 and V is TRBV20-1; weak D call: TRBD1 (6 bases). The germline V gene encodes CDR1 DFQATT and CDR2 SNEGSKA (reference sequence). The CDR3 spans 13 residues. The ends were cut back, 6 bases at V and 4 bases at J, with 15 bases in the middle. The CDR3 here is CSAGRGSGETQYF. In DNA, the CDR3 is TGCAGTGCCGGCAGGGGTAGTGGAGAGACCCAGTACTTC.

Here the CDR3 DNA reads TGTGCCAGCAGCCTAGGGGGGCTGGGCACAGATACGCAGTATTTT. Protein sequence: CASSLGGLGTDTQYF. The chain couples TRBV6-2 or TRBV6-3 to TRBJ2-3; D possibly matches TRBD1 or TRBD2 (6 bases each). The CDR3 is 15 residues long. With 6 bases removed from V and 1 base from J, the gap between germline ends came to 14 bases. Germline V gene lookup returns CDR1 MNHEY and CDR2 SVGEGT.